This T cell receptor (beta chain) was sequenced in a study of spatial heterogeneity in lung cancer. Study overall: The average count in raw reads for each unique TCR and UMI combination exceeded nine appearances.

TCRdb processed the 5' RACE reads anew with MiXCR; each CDR3 protein has one entry. The sample gives 3,000 or so distinct CDR3 sequences, around 4.5% of which show up once; less than 20% is in the top ten. The time point is: sample taken at primary tumor resection. A total of 72 untreated early-stage non-small cell lung cancer patients served as donors. This clonotype showed up many times. Material: normal lung tissue next to the tumor, obtained at surgery. The sequence derives from a male donor with early-stage non-small cell lung cancer.

The CDR3 coding sequence is TGTGCCAGCAGTTACTTAGGGGGGGATACGCAGTATTTT. Protein: CASSYLGGDTQYF. The V gene is TRBV6-5, the J gene TRBJ2-3; D may match TRBD1 or TRBD2 (6 bases each). Germline V gives CDR1 MNHEY, CDR2 SVGAGI. The CDR3 extends over 13 amino acids. The V end was cut by 1 base, the J end by 6 bases, with 8 bases between.